Sequencing of this TCR beta chain was carried out in a study of OX40 agonist ivuxolimab in advanced cancers. Turning to the overall study: Ivuxolimab was a fully human IgG2 agonistic monoclonal antibody targeting the costimulatory receptor OX40 (CD134). The purpose of peripheral TCRbeta sequencing was to test whether ivuxolimab changed TCR sequence diversity and led to clonal T-cell expansion. Prior anti-PD-1, anti-PD-L1 or anti-CTLA-4 therapy was permitted, and checkpoint inhibitors had been received by around 40% of dose-escalation patients. Intravenous ivuxolimab was administered to patients every 2 weeks at six dose levels: 0.01, 0.1, 0.3, 1.5, 3 and 10 mg/kg. Partial responses were achieved by three dose-escalation patients, of whom one had hepatocellular carcinoma and two had cutaneous melanoma. The paper reports the monotherapy dose-escalation portion (N ≈ 52 patients) of the phase I ivuxolimab trial. Among the approximately 50 dose-escalation patients, approximately 20 had hepatocellular carcinoma, 15 or so melanoma, 9 renal cell carcinoma and 9 head and neck cancer. A male proportion of approximately 83% and a mean age of approximately 55 years, ranging from 23 to 79, were recorded for the dose-escalation cohort. The research as a whole found: Antigen specificity was not determined for the clonally expanded peripheral T cells. At doses of 0.1 to 3.0 mg/kg, clonal expansion of both CD4+ and CD8+ blood T cells was observed from baseline to week 6. After ivuxolimab, more expanded clones were found on average in CD8+ T cells than in CD4+ T cells. In partial responders in the 0.1-3.0 mg/kg groups, normalized peripheral clonal expansion was found to be among the lowest, especially among CD8+ T cells. Low levels of normalized T-cell clonal expansion were also seen in some patients who did not respond.

For sequencing of the TCRbeta CDR3 region, genomic DNA was extracted from the sorted cells. The immunoSEQ Assay was used for sequencing of TCRbeta CDR3 regions. Sourced from immuneACCESS, this table was stored by TCRdb with only in-frame sequences that have V and J called. A share of the clones is absent; for the studies checked, an unresolved V gene accounts for under half, and the remainder has no known explanation. This sample holds some 45,000 clones; about 89% were observed only once. The ten most abundant clones make up about a sixth of the sample. V was cut back by 4 bases and J by 2 bases, leaving a gap of 12 bases between them. The germline V gene sets CDR1 to SGHRS and CDR2 to YFSETQ. The CDR3 spans 14 residues, from the cysteine through the phenylalanine. Only CDR3 DNA is held: 42 bases, read in frame from base 1. Points on this clone: Its antigen has not been determined. Per-base qualities were not stored, and no clone one base away is much larger.

The trial excluded patients who had a history of autoimmune disease or who were on systemic immunosuppression. In every dose cohort, peripheral blood was drawn for TCR sequencing at baseline, cycle 4 day 1, and cycle 7 day 1. Samples were obtained from an open-label, multicenter, first-in-human phase I dose-escalation trial of ivuxolimab. The trial enrolled adults with locally advanced or metastatic head and neck squamous cell, hepatocellular, melanoma or renal cell carcinoma. Before TCR sequencing, CD4+ T cells and CD8+ T cells from peripheral blood were sorted into separate populations. Sequencing was performed on CD4+ or CD8+ T cells sorted from blood, taken in a trial of the OX40 agonist ivuxolimab. This TCR was recovered from an adult with an advanced solid tumor such as melanoma, head and neck, liver or kidney cancer. Recombination connected TRBV5-1 to TRBJ2-5, with TRBD2 tentatively as D gene (6 bases match). The CDR3 is CASSPRGTQETQYF. Here is the DNA: TGCGCCAGCAGCCCACGGGGGACGCAAGAGACCCAGTACTTC.